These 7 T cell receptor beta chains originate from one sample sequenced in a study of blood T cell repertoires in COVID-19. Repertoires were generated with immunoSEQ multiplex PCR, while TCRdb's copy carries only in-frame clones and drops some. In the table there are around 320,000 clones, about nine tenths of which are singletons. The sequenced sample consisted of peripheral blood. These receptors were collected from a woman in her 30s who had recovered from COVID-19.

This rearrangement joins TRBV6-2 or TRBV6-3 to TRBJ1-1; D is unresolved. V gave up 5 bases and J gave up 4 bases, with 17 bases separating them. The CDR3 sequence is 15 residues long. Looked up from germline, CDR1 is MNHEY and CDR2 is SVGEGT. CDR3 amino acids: CASSTEQVKRTEAFF. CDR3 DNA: TGTGCCAGCAGTACCGAACAAGTTAAACGCACTGAAGCTTTCTTT.

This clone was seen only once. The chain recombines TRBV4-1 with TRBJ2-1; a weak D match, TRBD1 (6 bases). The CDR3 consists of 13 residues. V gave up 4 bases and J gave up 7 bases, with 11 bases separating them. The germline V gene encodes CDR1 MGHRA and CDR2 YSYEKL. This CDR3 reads CASSPKRGNEQFF. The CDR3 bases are TGCGCCAGCAGCCCTAAAAGGGGGAATGAGCAGTTCTTC.

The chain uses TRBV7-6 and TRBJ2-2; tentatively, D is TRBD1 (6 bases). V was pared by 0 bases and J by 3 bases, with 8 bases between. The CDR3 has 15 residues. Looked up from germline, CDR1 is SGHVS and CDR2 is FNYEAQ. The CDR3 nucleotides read TGTGCCAGCAGCTTAGCACAGGGTGACACCGGGGAGCTGTTTTTT. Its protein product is CASSLAQGDTGELFF.

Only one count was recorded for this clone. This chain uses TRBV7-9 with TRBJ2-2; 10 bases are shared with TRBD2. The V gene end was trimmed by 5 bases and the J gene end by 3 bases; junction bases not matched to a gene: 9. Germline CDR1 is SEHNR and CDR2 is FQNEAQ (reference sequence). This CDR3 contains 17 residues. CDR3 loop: CASSPFLAGADTGELFF. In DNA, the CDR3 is TGTGCCAGCAGCCCCTTTCTAGCGGGGGCCGACACCGGGGAGCTGTTTTTT.

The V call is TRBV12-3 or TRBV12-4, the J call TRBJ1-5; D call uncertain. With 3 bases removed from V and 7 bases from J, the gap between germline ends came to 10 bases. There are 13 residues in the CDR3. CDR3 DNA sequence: TGTGCCAGCAGTTTTCGGGGAGTACAGCCCCAGCATTTT. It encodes CASSFRGVQPQHF.

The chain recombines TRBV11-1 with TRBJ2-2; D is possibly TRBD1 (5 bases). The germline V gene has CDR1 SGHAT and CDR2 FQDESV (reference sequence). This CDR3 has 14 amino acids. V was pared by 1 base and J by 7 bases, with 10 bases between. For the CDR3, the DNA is TGTGCCAGCAGCTTAGGTCAGGGTTTCGGGGAGCTGTTTTTT. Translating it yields CASSLGQGFGELFF.

CDR3 bases: TGTGCCACCAGCAGAGATCAGTGGTCAGGGCTATATGGCTACACCTTC. This encodes CATSRDQWSGLYGYTF. This sequence joins TRBV15 and TRBJ1-2; D possibly corresponds to TRBD1 (5 bases). Germline values: CDR1 LNHNV, CDR2 YYDKDF (reference sequence). Trimming took off 0 bases at V and 5 bases at J, with 16 bases between the two ends. CDR3 length: 16 amino acids.